These 28 T cell receptor beta chains were all obtained from the same sample, sequenced in a study of cytomegalovirus exposure and HLA in healthy donors. The PCR had 60 Vbeta and 13 Jbeta primers. Only in-frame clones appear in the TCRdb table, and some are missing; sequencing was by immunoSEQ multiplex PCR. The repertoire has some 120,000 clones, approximately 17% of them found once; the top ten carry approximately 2.6%. The sequencing input was PBMCs. These receptor sequences come from a female donor in good health and CMV-seropositive.

This clone came up a few times. This chain connects TRBV4-3 to TRBJ1-2; no reliable D call. Germline CDR1 is LGHNA and CDR2 is YSLEER. This CDR3 region has 16 residues. V gave up 0 bases and J gave up 1 base, with 12 bases separating them. The CDR3 region is CASSQDHSFVNYGYTF. In DNA form, the CDR3 reads TGCGCCAGCAGCCAAGATCACAGTTTCGTTAACTATGGCTACACCTTC.

This rearrangement joins TRBV6-5 to TRBJ2-5; 9 bases map to TRBD1. The CDR3 is made up of 14 amino acids. V trimming: 6 bases; J trimming: 3 bases; junction bases outside the gene matches: 5. Germline V gene lookup returns CDR1 MNHEY and CDR2 SVGAGI. DNA of the CDR3: TGTGCCAGCAGCCGTAGACAGGGGGAAGAGACCCAGTACTTC. This encodes CASSRRQGEETQYF.

This clone was picked up a small number of times. This rearrangement joins TRBV9 to TRBJ1-1, with D possibly TRBD1 on 5 matching bases. Germline V gene sequence: CDR1 SGDLS, CDR2 YYNGEE. With 0 bases removed from V and 4 bases from J, the gap between germline ends came to 10 bases. The CDR3 has 14 amino acids. DNA of the CDR3: TGTGCCAGCAGCGTAGTTGGGGGGAGCACTGAAGCTTTCTTT. Protein product: CASSVVGGSTEAFF.

This chain's CDR3 is CASSHTGQGSSPLHF. The CDR3 DNA reads TGCGCCAGCAGCCATACCGGACAGGGCAGTTCACCCCTCCACTTT. The rearrangement joins TRBV4-1 to TRBJ1-6, with 8 bases aligning to TRBD1. The ends lost 3 bases at V and 9 bases at J; junction bases unmatched: 7. The germline V gene encodes CDR1 MGHRA and CDR2 YSYEKL. The CDR3 is made up of 15 amino acids.

This sequence joins TRBV7-9 and TRBJ1-2, with 8 bases matching TRBD1. CDR1 and CDR2 (germline): SEHNR, FQNEAQ (reference sequence). The CDR3 loop spans 14 amino acids. The V and J ends lost 1 base and 2 bases, in that order; junction bases with no gene match: 0. The CDR3 region is CASSLGTGNYGYTF. The CDR3 DNA follows: TGTGCCAGCAGCTTAGGGACAGGGAACTATGGCTACACCTTC.

This clone turned up a few times. J is TRBJ1-1 and V is TRBV5-6; 8 bases align to TRBD1. The CDR3 contains 13 residues. CDR1 is SGHDT and CDR2 is YYEEEE in the germline V gene. Germline trimming cut 4 bases from V and 8 bases from J; bases unmatched to any gene: 7. CDR3 in DNA: TGTGCCAGCAGCGGACAGGGTCAGCAAGAAGCTTTCTTT. Its protein product is CASSGQGQQEAFF. The full variable domain, rest sourced from reference TRBV5-6 and TRBJ1-1, is DAGVTQSPTHLIKTRGQQVTLRCSPKSGHDTVSWYQQALGQGPQFIFQYYEEEERQRGNFPDRFSGHQFPNYSSELNVNALLLGDSALYLCASSGQGQQEAFFGQGTRLTVV.

V usage is TRBV7-8 and J usage is TRBJ1-5, with D possibly TRBD1 on 5 matching bases. The CDR3 covers 17 residues. Germline values: CDR1 SGHVS, CDR2 FQNEAQ. The V gene lost 4 bases and the J gene lost 5 bases, with 21 bases spanning the gap. The CDR3 is CASSSEYRDGGYQPQHF. The CDR3 nucleotides read TGTGCCAGCAGCTCAGAGTACCGGGACGGGGGATATCAGCCCCAGCATTTT.

In its sample, this clone was seen a few times. The chain couples TRBV29-1 to TRBJ2-3; the match to TRBD2 covers 11 bases. This CDR3 has 15 residues. The germline gives CDR1 SQVTM, CDR2 ANQGSEA. Losses at the gene ends were 6 bases for V and 2 bases for J; bases not matched to a gene: 7. CDR3 region: CSVDFSGRATDTQYF. The CDR3 nucleotides read TGCAGCGTCGACTTTAGCGGGAGGGCCACAGATACGCAGTATTTT.

This clone has just a few counts. The rearrangement links TRBV11-2 to TRBJ1-2, with 10 positions matching TRBD1. From germline, CDR1 is SGHAT and CDR2 FQNNGV. Trimming cost V 7 bases and J 6 bases; bases outside gene matches: 17. The CDR3 is 17 residues long. CDR3 DNA sequence: TGTGCCAGCAACGCAGGGACAGGGGCCCCTATCCCCGATGGCTACACCTTC. Translating it yields CASNAGTGAPIPDGYTF.

The gene calls are TRBV27 and TRBJ1-1, with D hard to call. Trimming shortened V by 3 bases and J by 5 bases, and 16 bases separated the two germline ends. Germline V gene lookup returns CDR1 MNHEY and CDR2 SMNVEV (reference sequence). The CDR3 spans 15 residues. In nucleotides, the CDR3 is TGTGCCAGCAGTTTTTTCGGGGAAGGACGGACTGAAGCTTTCTTT. It encodes CASSFFGEGRTEAFF.

The count of this clone is one. CDR3 region: CASSGTGGNEQYF. The DNA for the CDR3 is TGCGCCAGCAGCGGGACAGGGGGCAACGAGCAGTACTTC. The chain is built from TRBV5-1 and TRBJ2-7; 12 positions match TRBD1. CDR1 SGHRS and CDR2 YFSETQ come from the germline V gene. V was clipped by 4 bases and J by 5 bases; unmatched bases: 1. The CDR3 sequence is 13 residues long.

The CDR3 coding sequence is TGCGCCAGCAGCTTGGCCGGGGAGGGGCCAAAGAACTATGGCTACACCTTC. This gives the protein CASSLAGEGPKNYGYTF. This chain links TRBV5-1 with TRBJ1-2; D may be TRBD1 (5 bases). V was pared by 0 bases and J by 2 bases, with 17 bases between. The CDR3 consists of 17 residues. CDR1 and CDR2 from the germline V gene are SGHRS and YFSETQ.

This clone was seen more than once but under ten times. This chain links TRBV29-1 with TRBJ2-5; 7 bases are a match to TRBD1. The CDR3 loop spans 13 amino acids. Germline V lookup: CDR1 SQVTM, CDR2 ANQGSEA. The V gene end was trimmed by 6 bases and the J gene end by 4 bases; junction bases not matched to a gene: 8. CDR3 sequence: CSVATGVSETQYF. The CDR3 nucleotides read TGCAGCGTGGCCACAGGGGTCTCAGAGACCCAGTACTTC.

The CDR3 DNA sequence: TGTGCCAGCAGCCGACTAGCGGGAGGAGGACCCGAGCAGTACTTC. Translation gives CASSRLAGGGPEQYF. V and J are TRBV6-5 and TRBJ2-7, with 13 nucleotides matching TRBD2. The CDR3 has 15 amino acids. The V gene's germline CDR1 is MNHEY and CDR2 SVGAGI. The V and J ends lost 6 bases and 6 bases, in that order; junction bases with no gene match: 8.

The V call is TRBV5-5, the J call TRBJ1-1; possible D gene TRBD1, 5 bases. Germline V lookup: CDR1 SGHKS, CDR2 YYEKEE (reference sequence). The CDR3 covers 14 residues. V lost 3 bases, J lost 1 base, and 10 bases lay in between. CDR3 sequence reads: CASSSKTENTEAFF. The CDR3 coding sequence is TGTGCCAGCAGCTCCAAGACAGAGAACACTGAAGCTTTCTTT.

There are a few counts of this clone. V usage is TRBV6-5 and J usage is TRBJ2-7; D gene unclear. The length of the CDR3 is 14 residues. Germline V CDR1 and CDR2: MNHEY, SVGAGI. Trimming pared 5 bases from V and 5 bases from J, leaving 16 bases between. In DNA, the CDR3 is TGTGCCAGCAGTAAAAGGCTAGTTTTCGACGAGCAGTACTTC. This encodes CASSKRLVFDEQYF.

This clone came up a few times. V gene TRBV27 combines with J gene TRBJ1-1, with 7 nucleotides matching TRBD1. Per germline, CDR1 MNHEY and CDR2 SMNVEV (reference sequence). Losses at the gene ends were 6 bases for V and 1 base for J; bases not matched to a gene: 11. The CDR3 extends over 16 amino acids. CDR3 coding DNA: TGTGCCAGCAGACCTTTGTCCGGGACAGCGAACACTGAAGCTTTCTTT. Translating it yields CASRPLSGTANTEAFF.

This chain uses TRBV9 with TRBJ2-1; 9 bases line up with TRBD2. The CDR3 is 16 amino acids. Germline V CDR1 and CDR2: SGDLS, YYNGEE. V lost 1 base and J lost 2; bases outside the gene matches: 4. The CDR3 spells CASSVRAGGAYNEQFF. CDR3 bases: TGTGCCAGCAGCGTAAGAGCGGGAGGCGCCTACAATGAGCAGTTCTTC.

This clone was recorded a few times. The chain couples TRBV2 to TRBJ2-2; D is unclear. From germline, CDR1 is SNHLY and CDR2 FYNNEI. The CDR3 has 14 residues. The germline V and J ends were trimmed by 3 bases and 1 base, with 6 bases remaining between them. CDR3: CASSDRLNTGELFF. In DNA, the CDR3 is TGTGCCAGCAGTGACAGGCTGAACACCGGGGAGCTGTTTTTT.

Only a few counts were recorded for this clone. V is TRBV2 and J is TRBJ2-7, with 11 positions matching TRBD1. The CDR3 totals 13 residues. The trim removed 7 bases at V and 2 bases at J, leaving 1 base unmatched. The germline V gene has CDR1 SNHLY and CDR2 FYNNEI. CDR3 amino acids: CASTGQGAYEQYF. CDR3 bases: TGTGCCAGCACGGGACAGGGGGCCTACGAGCAGTACTTC.

The chain recombines TRBV5-1 with TRBJ2-1; the match to TRBD1 covers 8 bases. Germline V gene data show CDR1 as SGHRS and CDR2 as YFSETQ. The CDR3 extends over 15 amino acids. The V segment lost 4 bases and the J segment 3 bases; nucleotides outside the gene matches: 6. The CDR3 sequence: CASSPRTGYYNEQFF. Written as DNA, the CDR3 is TGCGCCAGCAGCCCGCGGACAGGGTACTACAATGAGCAGTTCTTC.

This clone was counted only a few times. The rearrangement links TRBV2 to TRBJ1-1; 7 bases agree with TRBD1. Per germline, CDR1 SNHLY and CDR2 FYNNEI. This CDR3 is 12 amino acids long. Unmatched junction bases numbered 3, after V lost 7 bases and J lost 4 bases. Here the CDR3 reads CASTTGTTEAFF. CDR3 nucleotides: TGTGCCAGCACGACAGGGACCACTGAAGCTTTCTTT.

The chain is built from TRBV4-3 and TRBJ2-3; 9 positions match TRBD2. V shed 3 bases, J shed 4 bases, and the junction held 8 bases outside the gene matches. The germline CDR1 and CDR2 sequences are LGHNA and YSLEER. The CDR3 length is 16 residues. For the CDR3, the DNA is TGCGCCAGCAGCCAGCTAGCGGGGAACCATGCAGATACGCAGTATTTT. It is translated as CASSQLAGNHADTQYF.

This clone was observed a handful of times. The chain uses TRBV4-1 and TRBJ2-7; possible D gene TRBD2, 5 bases. V was shortened by 1 base and J by 0 bases, with 13 bases between the two germline ends. This CDR3 region has 16 residues. The V gene's germline CDR1 is MGHRA and CDR2 YSYEKL. This chain's CDR3 is CASSQVGGFRSYEQYF. CDR3 nucleotide sequence: TGCGCCAGCAGCCAAGTAGGCGGGTTTCGCTCCTACGAGCAGTACTTC.

The V and J genes are TRBV19 and TRBJ1-5; D is unclear. V was trimmed by 5 bases and J by 3 bases, leaving 8 bases between them. Per germline, CDR1 LNHDA and CDR2 SQIVND (reference sequence). The CDR3 is 13 amino acids. The CDR3 region has the DNA TGTGCCAGTAGTGAGGGATACAATCAGCCCCAGCATTTT. Amino acids: CASSEGYNQPQHF. The complete variable domain, with remaining parts taken from reference TRBV19 and TRBJ1-5, reads DGGITQSPKYLFRKEGQNVTLSCEQNLNHDAMYWYRQDPGQGLRLIYYSQIVNDFQKGDIAEGYSVSREKKESFPLTVTSAQKNPTAFYLCASSEGYNQPQHFGDGTRLSIL.

This clone appeared a few times. The CDR3 DNA reads TGTGCCAGCAGCGCCCAGGGACCGCGGGGTGAAAAACTGTTTTTT. Protein product: CASSAQGPRGEKLFF. The chain is built from TRBV9 and TRBJ1-4; D might be TRBD1 (5 bases). Trimming left V 3 bases short and J 7 bases short, with 16 bases between. Germline lookup yields CDR1 SGDLS and CDR2 YYNGEE. The CDR3 length is 15 residues.

This clone appeared a few times. The chain joins TRBV4-1 to TRBJ2-5, with 10 bases matching TRBD1. The CDR3 loop spans 19 amino acids. V gave up 3 bases and J gave up 2 bases; unmatched junction bases: 15. CDR1 is MGHRA, CDR2 YSYEKL, per germline. CDR3 bases: TGCGCCAGCAGCCAGGATCCAATTCCCGGGACAGGGGAACAAGAGACCCAGTACTTC. Its translation: CASSQDPIPGTGEQETQYF.

CDR3 DNA: TGTGCCAGCAGTGTCAGGGGGCAACCTACCTACGAGCAGTACTTC. This codes for CASSVRGQPTYEQYF. The V and J genes are TRBV6-1 and TRBJ2-7; TRBD1 agrees at 8 bases. With 4 bases clipped from V and 2 bases from J, the junction kept 7 bases outside the gene matches. The CDR3 totals 15 residues. Germline V CDR1 and CDR2: MNHNS, SASEGT.